Each of the 10 T cell receptor beta chains below was sequenced from the same sample in a study of blood T cell repertoires in COVID-19. Generated by immunoSEQ multiplex PCR, the TCRdb table keeps only in-frame clones and is missing some. This table holds a few hundred thousand clones, 80% found once. The specimen sequenced was peripheral blood. Every receptor here comes from a woman in her 70s with acute or convalescent COVID-19.

The chain employs TRBV10-3 and TRBJ2-2; 8 bases fit TRBD1. This CDR3 comprises 14 residues. After removal of 7 bases from V and 8 bases from J, the junction contained 9 bases not matched to a gene. Looked up from germline, CDR1 is ENHRY and CDR2 is SYGVKD. The CDR3 region is CAITTGQGGGELFF. Written as DNA, the CDR3 is TGTGCCATCACCACAGGACAGGGAGGAGGGGAGCTGTTTTTT.

The CDR3 region is CASSVAASGGQETQYF. CDR3 in DNA: TGTGCCAGCAGCGTAGCAGCGAGTGGAGGGCAGGAGACCCAGTACTTC. J is TRBJ2-5 and V is TRBV9, with TRBD2 as a possible D gene (6 bases). CDR3 length equals 16 residues. The germline V gene encodes CDR1 SGDLS and CDR2 YYNGEE. Deletions cut 0 bases from V and 5 bases from J, with 17 bases between.

This clone has only one observation. This chain joins TRBV2 and TRBJ2-5; tentative D call: TRBD2 (6 bases). Trimming removed 0 bases from V and 8 bases from J, with 16 bases in between. The CDR3 runs 15 residues. Germline lookup yields CDR1 SNHLY and CDR2 FYNNEI. CDR3 in amino acids: CASSEAATSVSTQYF. The CDR3 coding sequence is TGTGCCAGCAGTGAAGCGGCGACTAGTGTTTCAACCCAGTACTTC.

DNA of the CDR3: TGTGCCAGCAGCCCGAGGGGGCGGGGGGCGTACACAGATACGCAGTATTTT. Translating gives CASSPRGRGAYTDTQYF. V and J are TRBV3-1 (or the pseudogene TRBV3-2) and TRBJ2-3; tentatively, D is TRBD2 (8 bases). V lost 4 bases, J lost 2 bases, and 19 bases lay in between. This CDR3 has 17 residues. CDR1 and CDR2 from the germline V gene are LGHDT and YNNKEL (reference sequence).

This clone showed up just a few times. The rearrangement joins TRBV14 to TRBJ2-5, with D perhaps TRBD1 (6 bases). Per germline, CDR1 SGHDN and CDR2 FVKESK. There are 15 residues in the CDR3. V was shortened by 4 bases and J by 1 base, with 13 bases between the two germline ends. The CDR3 sequence: CASSPWDTFQETQYF. DNA for the CDR3: TGTGCCAGCAGCCCCTGGGACACTTTCCAAGAGACCCAGTACTTC.

This chain connects TRBV5-6 to TRBJ2-7; D may be TRBD1 (5 bases). V gave up 0 bases and J gave up 3 bases, with 7 bases separating them. Germline assignment: CDR1 SGHDT and CDR2 YYEEEE. The CDR3 spans 13 residues. This CDR3 reads CASSLGTIYEQYV. The CDR3 DNA reads as TGTGCCAGCAGCTTGGGGACAATCTACGAGCAGTACGTC.

This sequence joins TRBV5-1 and TRBJ2-5; 9 nucleotides align to TRBD1. This CDR3 contains 13 residues. Per the germline V gene, CDR1 is SGHRS and CDR2 is YFSETQ. V lost 5 bases to trimming and J lost 4 bases; unmatched junction nucleotides: 3. The CDR3 coding sequence is TGCGCCAGCAGTACAGGGGGCGGAGAGACCCAGTACTTC. This translates into CASSTGGGETQYF.

The rearrangement joins TRBV3-1 (or the pseudogene TRBV3-2) to TRBJ1-2, with D possibly being TRBD1 (6 bases). V lost 3 bases to trimming and J lost 5 bases, with 16 bases between them. The germline V gene encodes CDR1 LGHDT and CDR2 YNNKEL (reference sequence). This CDR3 region has 15 residues. The CDR3 sequence is CASSHGLSRGYGYTF. The CDR3 DNA is TGTGCCAGCAGCCATGGGTTGAGCAGGGGTTATGGCTACACCTTC.

This chain joins TRBV18 and TRBJ2-7, with a weak D call TRBD2 (6 bases). Trimming shortened V by 5 bases and J by 4 bases, and 9 bases separated the two germline ends. The CDR3 has 12 residues. Germline V gene lookup returns CDR1 KGHSH and CDR2 LQKENI. CDR3 amino acids: CASSWDSYEQYF. The CDR3 DNA is TGTGCCAGCTCATGGGACTCGTACGAGCAGTACTTC.

This chain joins TRBV24-1 and TRBJ2-3, with a tentative D call TRBD2 (6 bases). Germline CDR1 KGHDR, CDR2 SFDVKD. The CDR3 loop spans 14 amino acids. V dropped 4 bases and J dropped 3 bases, with 10 bases sitting between them. The CDR3, as DNA: TGTGCCACCAGTGAGGGAGGTCGGACAGATACGCAGTATTTT. This sequence encodes CATSEGGRTDTQYF.